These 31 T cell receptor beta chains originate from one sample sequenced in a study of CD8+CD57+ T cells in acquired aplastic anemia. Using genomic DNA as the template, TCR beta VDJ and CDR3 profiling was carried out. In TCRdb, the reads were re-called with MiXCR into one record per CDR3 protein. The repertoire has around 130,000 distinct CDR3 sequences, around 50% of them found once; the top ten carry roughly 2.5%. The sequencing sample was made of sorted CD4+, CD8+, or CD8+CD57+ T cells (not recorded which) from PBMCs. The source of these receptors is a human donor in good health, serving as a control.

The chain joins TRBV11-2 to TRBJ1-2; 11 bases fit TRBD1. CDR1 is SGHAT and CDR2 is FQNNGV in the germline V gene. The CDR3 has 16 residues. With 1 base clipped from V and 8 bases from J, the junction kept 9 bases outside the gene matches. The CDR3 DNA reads TGTGCCAGCAGCTTAGGACCGGGACAGGGGGAGGACGGCTACACCTTC. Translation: CASSLGPGQGEDGYTF.

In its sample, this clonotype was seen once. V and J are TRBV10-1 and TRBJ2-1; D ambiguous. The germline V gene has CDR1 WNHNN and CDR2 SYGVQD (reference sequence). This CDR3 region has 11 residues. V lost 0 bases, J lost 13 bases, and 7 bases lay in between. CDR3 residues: CASSESMSQFF. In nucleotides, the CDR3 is TGCGCCAGCAGTGAGTCTATGTCCCAGTTCTTC.

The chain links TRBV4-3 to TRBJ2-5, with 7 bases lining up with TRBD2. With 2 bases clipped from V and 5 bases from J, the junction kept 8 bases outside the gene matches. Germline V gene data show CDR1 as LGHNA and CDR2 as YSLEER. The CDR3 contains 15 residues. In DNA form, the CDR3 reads TGCGCCAGCAGCCAAACTAGCGTAGAATCCGAGACCCAGTACTTC. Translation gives CASSQTSVESETQYF.

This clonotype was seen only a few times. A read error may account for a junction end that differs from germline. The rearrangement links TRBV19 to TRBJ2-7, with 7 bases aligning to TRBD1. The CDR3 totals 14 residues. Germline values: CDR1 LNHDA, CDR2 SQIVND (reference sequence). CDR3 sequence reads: CASSVDTTGAEQYF. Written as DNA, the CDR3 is TGTGCCAGTAGTGTAGACACCACAGGGGCCGAGCAGTACTTC.

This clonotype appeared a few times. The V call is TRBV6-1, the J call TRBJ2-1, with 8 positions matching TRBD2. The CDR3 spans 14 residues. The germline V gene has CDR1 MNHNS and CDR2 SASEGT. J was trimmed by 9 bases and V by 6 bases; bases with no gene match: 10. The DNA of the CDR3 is TGTGCCAGCAGATTTGGACTAGCCCGCGGTGAGCAGTTCTTC. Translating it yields CASRFGLARGEQFF.

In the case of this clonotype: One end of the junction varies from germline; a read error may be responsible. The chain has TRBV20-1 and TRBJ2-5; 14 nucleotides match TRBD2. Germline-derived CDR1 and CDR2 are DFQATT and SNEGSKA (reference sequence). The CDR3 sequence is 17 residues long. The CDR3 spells CSTRGWGLAGARETQYF. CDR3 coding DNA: TGCAGTACTAGGGGCTGGGGACTAGCGGGGGCCAGAGAGACCCAGTACTTC.

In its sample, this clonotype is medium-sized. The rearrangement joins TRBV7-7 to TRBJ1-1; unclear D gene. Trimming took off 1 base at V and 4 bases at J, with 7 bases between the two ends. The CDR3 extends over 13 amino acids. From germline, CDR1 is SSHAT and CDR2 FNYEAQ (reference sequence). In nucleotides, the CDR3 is TGTGCCAGCAGCTTAGACAGTAGCACTGAAGCTTTCTTT. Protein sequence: CASSLDSSTEAFF.

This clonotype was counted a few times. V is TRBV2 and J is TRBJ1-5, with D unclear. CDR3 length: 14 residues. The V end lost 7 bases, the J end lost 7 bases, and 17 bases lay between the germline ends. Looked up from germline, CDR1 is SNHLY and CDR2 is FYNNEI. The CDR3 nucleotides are TGTGCCAGCACGCCTCCCGGTCGGGAACAGCCCCAGCATTTT. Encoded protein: CASTPPGREQPQHF.

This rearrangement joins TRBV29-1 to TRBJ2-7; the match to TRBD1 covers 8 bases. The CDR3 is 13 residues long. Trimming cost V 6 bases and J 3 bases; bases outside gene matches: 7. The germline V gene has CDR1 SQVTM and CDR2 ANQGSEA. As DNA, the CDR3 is TGCAGCGTCCTTGGACAGGGTGGCTACGAGCAGTACTTC. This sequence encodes CSVLGQGGYEQYF.

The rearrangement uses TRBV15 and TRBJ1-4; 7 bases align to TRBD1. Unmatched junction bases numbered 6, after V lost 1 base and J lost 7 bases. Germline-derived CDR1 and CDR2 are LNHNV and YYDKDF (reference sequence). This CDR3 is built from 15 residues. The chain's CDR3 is CATSRVGQGGEKLFF. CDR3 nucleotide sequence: TGTGCCACCAGCAGAGTTGGGCAGGGGGGTGAAAAACTGTTTTTT. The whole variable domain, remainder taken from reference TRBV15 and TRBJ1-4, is DAMVIQNPRYQVTQFGKPVTLSCSQTLNHNVMYWYQQKSSQAPKLLFHYYDKDFNNEADTPDNFQSRRPNTSFCFLDIRSPGLGDTAMYLCATSRVGQGGEKLFFGSGTQLSVL.

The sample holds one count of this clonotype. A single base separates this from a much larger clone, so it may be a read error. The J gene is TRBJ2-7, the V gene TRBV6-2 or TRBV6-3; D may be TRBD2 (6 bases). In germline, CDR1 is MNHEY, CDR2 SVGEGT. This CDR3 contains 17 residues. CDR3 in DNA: TGTGCCAGAAGTTTCTCAACCGACCGGGGGTGGCTCTACGAGCAGTACTTC. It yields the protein CARSFSTDRGWLYEQYF.

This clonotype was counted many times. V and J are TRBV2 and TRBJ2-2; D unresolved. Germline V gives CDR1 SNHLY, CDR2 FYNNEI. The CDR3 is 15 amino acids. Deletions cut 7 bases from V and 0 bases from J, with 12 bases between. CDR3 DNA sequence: TGTGCCAGCACCCTGGACCGCGCGAACACCGGGGAGCTGTTTTTT. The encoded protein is CASTLDRANTGELFF.

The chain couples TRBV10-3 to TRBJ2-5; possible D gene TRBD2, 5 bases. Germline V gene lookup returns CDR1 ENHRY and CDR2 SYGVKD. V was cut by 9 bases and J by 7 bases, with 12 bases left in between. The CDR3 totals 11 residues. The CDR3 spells CAIYPRGTQYF. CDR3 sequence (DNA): TGTGCCATATACCCCCGGGGGACCCAGTACTTC.

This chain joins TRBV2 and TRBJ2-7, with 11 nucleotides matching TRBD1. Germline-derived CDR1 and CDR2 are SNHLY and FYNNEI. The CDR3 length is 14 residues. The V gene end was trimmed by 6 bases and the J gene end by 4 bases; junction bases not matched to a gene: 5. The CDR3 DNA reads TGTGCCAGCAGGGCAGGACAGGGGGCTTACGAGCAGTACTTC. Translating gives CASRAGQGAYEQYF.

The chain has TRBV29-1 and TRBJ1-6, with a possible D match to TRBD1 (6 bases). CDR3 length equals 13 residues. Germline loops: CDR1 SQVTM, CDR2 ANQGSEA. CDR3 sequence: CRLDRLGNSPLHF. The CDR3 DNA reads TGCAGGCTAGACAGGCTGGGCAATTCACCCCTCCACTTT.

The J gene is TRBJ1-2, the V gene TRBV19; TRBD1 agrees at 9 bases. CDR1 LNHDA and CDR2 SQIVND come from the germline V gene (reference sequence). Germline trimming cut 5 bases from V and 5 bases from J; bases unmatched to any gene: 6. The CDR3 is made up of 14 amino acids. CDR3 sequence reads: CASSAGQGTYGYTF. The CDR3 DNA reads TGTGCCAGTAGTGCGGGACAGGGCACTTATGGCTACACCTTC.

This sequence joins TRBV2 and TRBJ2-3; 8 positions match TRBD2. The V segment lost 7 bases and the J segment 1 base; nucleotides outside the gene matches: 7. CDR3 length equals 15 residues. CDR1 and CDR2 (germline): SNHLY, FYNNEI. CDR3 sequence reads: CASIWERGRTDTQYF. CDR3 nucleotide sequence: TGTGCCAGCATCTGGGAGCGGGGGCGCACAGATACGCAGTATTTT.

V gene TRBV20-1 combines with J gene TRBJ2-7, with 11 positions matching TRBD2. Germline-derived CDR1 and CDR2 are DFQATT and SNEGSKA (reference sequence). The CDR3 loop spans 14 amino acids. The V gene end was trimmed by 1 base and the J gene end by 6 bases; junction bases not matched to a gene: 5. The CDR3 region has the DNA TGCAGTGCTAGAGGCAATAGCGGGGGGGCCGAGCAGTACTTC. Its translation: CSARGNSGGAEQYF.

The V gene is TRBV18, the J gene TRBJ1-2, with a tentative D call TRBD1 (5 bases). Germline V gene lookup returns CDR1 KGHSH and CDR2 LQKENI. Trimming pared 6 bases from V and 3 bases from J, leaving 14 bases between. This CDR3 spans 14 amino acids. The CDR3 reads CASSQQELDYGYTF. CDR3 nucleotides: TGTGCCAGCTCTCAACAGGAGTTGGACTATGGCTACACCTTC.

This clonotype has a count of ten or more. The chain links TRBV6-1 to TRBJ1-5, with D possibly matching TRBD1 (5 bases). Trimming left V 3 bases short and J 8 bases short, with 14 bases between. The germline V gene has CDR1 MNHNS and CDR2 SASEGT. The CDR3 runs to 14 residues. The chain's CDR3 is CASSDVAGLEPQHF. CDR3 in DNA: TGTGCCAGCAGTGACGTCGCAGGGCTGGAGCCCCAGCATTTT.

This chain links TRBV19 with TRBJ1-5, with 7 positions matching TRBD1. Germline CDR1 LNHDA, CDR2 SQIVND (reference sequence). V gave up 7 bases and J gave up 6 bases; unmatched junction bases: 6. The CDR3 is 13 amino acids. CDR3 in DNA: TGTGCCAGTACAGGGACAGAACTTCAGCCCCAGCATTTT. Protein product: CASTGTELQPQHF.

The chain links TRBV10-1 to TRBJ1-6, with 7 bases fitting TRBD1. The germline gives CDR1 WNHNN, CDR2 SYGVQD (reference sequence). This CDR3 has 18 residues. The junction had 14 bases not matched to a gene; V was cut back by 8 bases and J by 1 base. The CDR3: CASSLIGQARSYNSPLHF. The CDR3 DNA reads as TGCGCCAGCTCTCTAATTGGACAGGCCCGATCCTATAATTCACCCCTCCACTTT.

The CDR3 sequence is CSARYHQPQHF. CDR3 nucleotides: TGCAGTGCTAGGTATCATCAGCCCCAGCATTTT. V and J are TRBV20-1 and TRBJ1-5; no reliable D call. V lost 3 bases and J 5 bases, leaving 5 bases between the germline ends. Germline V gene sequence: CDR1 DFQATT, CDR2 SNEGSKA (reference sequence). This CDR3 has 11 residues.

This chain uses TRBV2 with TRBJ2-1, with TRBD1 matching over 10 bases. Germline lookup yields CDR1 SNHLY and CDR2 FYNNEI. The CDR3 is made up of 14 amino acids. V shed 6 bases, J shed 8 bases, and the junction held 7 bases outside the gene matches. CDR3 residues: CASSWGQGRDEQFF. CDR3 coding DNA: TGTGCCAGCAGCTGGGGACAGGGGAGGGATGAGCAGTTCTTC.

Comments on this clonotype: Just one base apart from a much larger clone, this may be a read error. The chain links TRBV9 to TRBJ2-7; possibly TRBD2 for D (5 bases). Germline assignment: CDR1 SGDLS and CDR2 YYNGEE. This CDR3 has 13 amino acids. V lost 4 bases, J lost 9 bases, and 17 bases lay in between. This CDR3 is CASSPEGFRGQYF. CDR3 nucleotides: TGTGCCAGCAGCCCTGAGGGTTTTCGCGGGCAGTACTTC.

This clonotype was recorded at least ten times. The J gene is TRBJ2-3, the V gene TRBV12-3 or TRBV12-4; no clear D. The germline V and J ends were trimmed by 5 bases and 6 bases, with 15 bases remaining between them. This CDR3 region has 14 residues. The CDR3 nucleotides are TGTGCCAGCAGTGTCGGACCCCTCAAGGATACGCAGTATTTT. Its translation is CASSVGPLKDTQYF.

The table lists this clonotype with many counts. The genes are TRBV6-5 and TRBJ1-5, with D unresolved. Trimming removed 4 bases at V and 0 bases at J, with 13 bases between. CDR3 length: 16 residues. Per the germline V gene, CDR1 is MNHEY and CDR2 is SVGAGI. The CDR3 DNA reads TGTGCCAGCAGTTCCGTGTTCACTACTAGCAATCAGCCCCAGCATTTT. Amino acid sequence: CASSSVFTTSNQPQHF.

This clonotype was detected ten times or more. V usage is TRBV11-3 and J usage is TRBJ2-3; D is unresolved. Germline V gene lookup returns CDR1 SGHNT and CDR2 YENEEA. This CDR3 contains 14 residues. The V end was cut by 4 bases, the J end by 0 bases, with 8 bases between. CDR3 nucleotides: TGTGCCAGCAGCTCGTTTTCTAGCACAGATACGCAGTATTTT. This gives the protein CASSSFSSTDTQYF.

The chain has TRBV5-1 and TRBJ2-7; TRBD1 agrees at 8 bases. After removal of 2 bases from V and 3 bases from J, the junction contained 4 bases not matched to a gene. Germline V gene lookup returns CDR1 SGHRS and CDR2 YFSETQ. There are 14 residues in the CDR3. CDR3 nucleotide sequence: TGCGCCAGCAGCTTCTCAGGGACAGGCTACGAGCAGTACTTC. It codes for CASSFSGTGYEQYF.

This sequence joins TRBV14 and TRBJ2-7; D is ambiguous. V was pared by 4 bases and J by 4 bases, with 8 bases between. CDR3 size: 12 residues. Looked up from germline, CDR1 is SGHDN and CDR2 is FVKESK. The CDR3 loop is CASSRARYEQYF. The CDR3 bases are TGTGCCAGCAGCCGAGCGAGGTACGAGCAGTACTTC.

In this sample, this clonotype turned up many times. The CDR3: CASSVGTAGGSYEQYF. The DNA for the CDR3 is TGTGCCAGCAGCGTAGGTACAGCGGGGGGCTCCTACGAGCAGTACTTC. The chain couples TRBV9 to TRBJ2-7; 9 nucleotides agree with TRBD2. This CDR3 is 16 amino acids long. J was trimmed by 0 bases and V by 0 bases; bases with no gene match: 4. Germline CDR1 reads SGDLS; CDR2 reads YYNGEE.